The clone carrying this T cell receptor (beta chain) turned up a few times. Its antigen remains unidentified. The CDR3 contains 15 residues. Germline CDR1 SGHDN, CDR2 FVKESK. V was cut by 1 base and J by 8 bases, with 17 bases left in between. cDNA carried unique molecular identifiers, and a universal primer site was added by template switching. TCRdb re-analysed the 5' RACE reads in MiXCR, keeping a single row per CDR3 protein. The sample contains about 570,000 distinct CDR3 sequences, 9.6% of which appear only once. The sample originates from a study of identical twins. Notes on the study in general: A partial confounding effect on zero-insertion analyses could come from invariant MAIT and iNKT cells. Some out-of-frame alpha sequences were shared by twins, and these showed excess low generation probability.

The same sample was also used in a study of yellow fever vaccine responses in identical twins.

The sequenced material came from PBMCs. This TCR derives from a woman aged 18-29 years in good health. The chain combines TRBV14 with TRBJ2-5, with D perhaps matching TRBD2 (5 bases). As DNA, the CDR3 is TGTGCCAGCAGCCAAGTTGTCGGGGTAGTTGGAACCCAGTACTTC. This gives the protein CASSQVVGVVGTQYF.